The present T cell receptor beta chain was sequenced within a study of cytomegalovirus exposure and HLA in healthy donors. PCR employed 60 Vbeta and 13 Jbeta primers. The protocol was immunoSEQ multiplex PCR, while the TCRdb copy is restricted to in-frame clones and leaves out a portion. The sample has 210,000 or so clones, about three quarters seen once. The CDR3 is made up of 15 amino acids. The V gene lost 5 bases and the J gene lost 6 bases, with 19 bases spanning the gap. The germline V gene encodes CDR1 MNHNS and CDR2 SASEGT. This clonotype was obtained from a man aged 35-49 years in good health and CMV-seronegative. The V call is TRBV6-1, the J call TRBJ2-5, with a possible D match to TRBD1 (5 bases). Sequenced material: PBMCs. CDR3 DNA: TGTGCCAGCAGTTCGTATAGGGGAATGAGAAAGACCCAGTACTTC. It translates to CASSSYRGMRKTQYF.